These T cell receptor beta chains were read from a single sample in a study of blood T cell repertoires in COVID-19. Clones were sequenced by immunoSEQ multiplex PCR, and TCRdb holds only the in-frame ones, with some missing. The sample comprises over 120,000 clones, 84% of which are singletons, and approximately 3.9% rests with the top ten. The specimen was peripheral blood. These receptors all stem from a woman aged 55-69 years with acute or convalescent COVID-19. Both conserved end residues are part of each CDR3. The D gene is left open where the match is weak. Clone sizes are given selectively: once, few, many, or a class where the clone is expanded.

cdr3_aa: CASSLQVGATGTGELFF
cdr3_nt: TGTGCCAGCAGCTTGCAAGTGGGAGCGACGGGGACCGGGGAGCTGTTTTTT
d_call: -
j_call: TRBJ2-2
cdr3_length: 17
v_call: TRBV5-4
clone_size: -

cdr3_aa: CASSLSNPTVKAEKLFF
cdr3_nt: TGTGCCAGCAGTTTATCGAACCCGACAGTGAAAGCTGAAAAACTGTTTTTT
d_call: -
j_call: TRBJ1-4
cdr3_length: 17
v_call: TRBV27
clone_size: -

cdr3_aa: CATSRGQGSDTQYF
cdr3_nt: TGTGCCACCAGCAGGGGACAGGGGTCAGATACGCAGTATTTT
d_call: TRBD1
j_call: TRBJ2-3
cdr3_length: 14
v_call: TRBV15
clone_size: -

cdr3_aa: CASSQENRDRHGYTF
cdr3_nt: TGCGCCAGCAGCCAAGAGAACCGGGACAGGCATGGCTACACCTTC
d_call: TRBD1
j_call: TRBJ1-2
cdr3_length: 15
v_call: TRBV4-1
clone_size: -

cdr3_aa: CASSSHWTGGDYGYTF
cdr3_nt: TGTGCCAGCAGCTCGCATTGGACAGGGGGCGACTATGGCTACACCTTC
d_call: TRBD1
j_call: TRBJ1-2
cdr3_length: 16
v_call: TRBV5-4
clone_size: -

cdr3_aa: CASSIWTSGSDEQYF
cdr3_nt: TGTGCCAGTAGTATTTGGACTAGCGGGAGCGACGAGCAGTACTTC
d_call: TRBD2
j_call: TRBJ2-7
cdr3_length: 15
v_call: TRBV19
clone_size: -

cdr3_aa: CASSFPGQGAKTEAFF
cdr3_nt: TGTGCCAGCAGCTTTCCGGGACAGGGGGCAAAAACTGAAGCTTTCTTT
d_call: TRBD1
j_call: TRBJ1-1
cdr3_length: 16
v_call: TRBV7-9
clone_size: -

cdr3_aa: CASSKGEGDTQYF
cdr3_nt: TGTGCCAGCTCGAAAGGGGAGGGAGATACGCAGTATTTT
d_call: TRBD2
j_call: TRBJ2-3
cdr3_length: 13
v_call: TRBV19
clone_size: -

cdr3_aa: CASSEAPVPGELFF
cdr3_nt: TGTGCCAGCAGTGAAGCTCCAGTCCCCGGGGAGCTGTTTTTT
d_call: -
j_call: TRBJ2-2
cdr3_length: 14
v_call: TRBV2
clone_size: many

cdr3_aa: CASSSGFRSGNTIYF
cdr3_nt: TGTGCCAGCAGCTCCGGGTTTCGCTCTGGAAACACCATATATTTT
d_call: -
j_call: TRBJ1-3
cdr3_length: 15
v_call: TRBV11-3
clone_size: -

cdr3_aa: CASRLSAEQFF
cdr3_nt: TGTGCCAGCCGTCTCAGTGCTGAGCAGTTCTTC
d_call: -
j_call: TRBJ2-1
cdr3_length: 11
v_call: TRBV2
clone_size: -

cdr3_aa: CASSFSPSYEQYF
cdr3_nt: TGTGCCAGCAGCTTTAGCCCCTCATACGAGCAGTACTTC
d_call: -
j_call: TRBJ2-7
cdr3_length: 13
v_call: TRBV7-8
clone_size: -

cdr3_aa: CASSSGQGIEKLFF
cdr3_nt: TGTGCCAGCAGCTCGGGACAGGGGATTGAAAAACTGTTTTTT
d_call: TRBD1
j_call: TRBJ1-4
cdr3_length: 14
v_call: TRBV7-9
clone_size: -

cdr3_aa: CASSLDPQGAFF
cdr3_nt: TGTGCCAGCAGCTTAGACCCACAGGGAGCTTTCTTT
d_call: -
j_call: TRBJ1-1
cdr3_length: 12
v_call: TRBV7-9
clone_size: -

cdr3_aa: CASSQGGTGVDYEQYF
cdr3_nt: TGCGCCAGCAGCCAGGGTGGGACAGGGGTGGACTACGAGCAGTACTTC
d_call: TRBD1
j_call: TRBJ2-7
cdr3_length: 16
v_call: TRBV4-1
clone_size: -

cdr3_aa: CASSSRLAGTDTQYF
cdr3_nt: TGTGCCAGCAGCTCCAGACTAGCGGGGACAGATACGCAGTATTTT
d_call: TRBD2
j_call: TRBJ2-3
cdr3_length: 15
v_call: TRBV3-1/TRBV3-2
clone_size: -

cdr3_aa: CASSLGLGDYEQYF
cdr3_nt: TGTGCCAGCAGCTTAGGACTAGGTGACTACGAGCAGTACTTC
d_call: -
j_call: TRBJ2-7
cdr3_length: 14
v_call: TRBV7-9
clone_size: -

cdr3_aa: CASSRLEGAGYGYTF
cdr3_nt: TGTGCCAGCAGCCGACTGGAGGGGGCGGGCTATGGCTACACCTTC
d_call: TRBD1
j_call: TRBJ1-2
cdr3_length: 15
v_call: TRBV11-2
clone_size: -

cdr3_aa: CASSPGISEREYF
cdr3_nt: TGTGCCAGCTCACCAGGTATCTCGGAGAGGGAGTACTTC
d_call: -
j_call: TRBJ2-7
cdr3_length: 13
v_call: TRBV18
clone_size: -

cdr3_aa: CASSLGSGNTDTQYF
cdr3_nt: TGTGCCAGCAGCTTAGGGAGCGGGAACACAGATACGCAGTATTTT
d_call: TRBD2
j_call: TRBJ2-3
cdr3_length: 15
v_call: TRBV7-9
clone_size: -

cdr3_aa: CASSGVAVDQPQHF
cdr3_nt: TGTGCCAGCAGTGGTGTCGCGGTAGATCAGCCCCAGCATTTT
d_call: -
j_call: TRBJ1-5
cdr3_length: 14
v_call: TRBV2
clone_size: -

cdr3_aa: CAWSPAGTEAFF
cdr3_nt: TGTGCCTGGAGCCCGGCGGGGACTGAAGCTTTCTTT
d_call: -
j_call: TRBJ1-1
cdr3_length: 12
v_call: TRBV30
clone_size: -

cdr3_aa: CASSFLSRSEAFF
cdr3_nt: TGTGCCAGCAGCTTCCTTTCGCGATCTGAAGCTTTCTTT
d_call: -
j_call: TRBJ1-1
cdr3_length: 13
v_call: TRBV7-9
clone_size: -

cdr3_aa: CASSVAGTGAYEQYF
cdr3_nt: TGTGCCAGCAGCGTCGCCGGGACAGGGGCCTACGAGCAGTACTTC
d_call: TRBD1
j_call: TRBJ2-7
cdr3_length: 15
v_call: TRBV9
clone_size: -

cdr3_aa: CAWSQPGGAKGYTF
cdr3_nt: TGTGCCTGGAGTCAACCAGGGGGCGCTAAGGGCTACACCTTC
d_call: TRBD1
j_call: TRBJ1-2
cdr3_length: 14
v_call: TRBV30
clone_size: -

cdr3_aa: CASLVDLSSYNSPLHF
cdr3_nt: TGTGCCAGCTTAGTTGACTTGAGCTCCTATAATTCACCCCTCCACTTT
d_call: -
j_call: TRBJ1-6
cdr3_length: 16
v_call: TRBV2
clone_size: -

cdr3_aa: CASSSPDRREAFF
cdr3_nt: TGTGCCAGTAGTTCCCCCGACAGGCGGGAAGCTTTCTTT
d_call: -
j_call: TRBJ1-1
cdr3_length: 13
v_call: TRBV19
clone_size: many

cdr3_aa: CASSSIGGRAAYEQYF
cdr3_nt: TGTGCCAGCAGCTCAATTGGAGGGAGGGCCGCTTACGAGCAGTACTTC
d_call: TRBD2
j_call: TRBJ2-7
cdr3_length: 16
v_call: TRBV7-9
clone_size: -

cdr3_aa: CASSPGLGNTIYF
cdr3_nt: TGTGCCAGTAGTCCGGGACTTGGAAACACCATATATTTT
d_call: -
j_call: TRBJ1-3
cdr3_length: 13
v_call: TRBV19
clone_size: once

cdr3_aa: CASSQGSQFGNTIYF
cdr3_nt: TGCGCCAGCAGCCAAGGGTCGCAGTTTGGAAACACCATATATTTT
d_call: -
j_call: TRBJ1-3
cdr3_length: 15
v_call: TRBV4-3
clone_size: -

cdr3_aa: CAGTGGGYEQYF
cdr3_nt: TGTGCCGGAACAGGGGGCGGTTACGAGCAGTACTTC
d_call: TRBD1
j_call: TRBJ2-7
cdr3_length: 12
v_call: TRBV2
clone_size: -

cdr3_aa: CAWKRLAGLTDTQYF
cdr3_nt: TGTGCCTGGAAGCGGTTAGCGGGACTAACAGATACGCAGTATTTT
d_call: TRBD2
j_call: TRBJ2-3
cdr3_length: 15
v_call: TRBV30
clone_size: -

cdr3_aa: CASSPISGRPDTQYF
cdr3_nt: TGTGCCAGCAGCCCAATTAGCGGGAGGCCAGATACGCAGTATTTT
d_call: TRBD2
j_call: TRBJ2-3
cdr3_length: 15
v_call: TRBV7-3
clone_size: -

cdr3_aa: CASKTGSGGNQPQHF
cdr3_nt: TGTGCCAGCAAGACCGGGAGTGGGGGCAATCAGCCCCAGCATTTT
d_call: -
j_call: TRBJ1-5
cdr3_length: 15
v_call: TRBV6-6
clone_size: -

cdr3_aa: CASSLGQLDEQYF
cdr3_nt: TGTGCCAGCAGCTTAGGGCAGTTGGACGAGCAGTACTTC
d_call: -
j_call: TRBJ2-7
cdr3_length: 13
v_call: TRBV11-2
clone_size: -

cdr3_aa: CASSSTDESTGAQYF
cdr3_nt: TGTGCCAGCAGTTCGACGGACGAGAGTACGGGGGCCCAGTACTTC
d_call: -
j_call: TRBJ2-5
cdr3_length: 15
v_call: TRBV6-2/TRBV6-3
clone_size: -

cdr3_aa: CASSSTGGYNTGELFF
cdr3_nt: TGTGCCAGCAGCTCGACAGGGGGCTATAACACCGGGGAGCTGTTTTTT
d_call: TRBD1
j_call: TRBJ2-2
cdr3_length: 16
v_call: TRBV7-2
clone_size: once

cdr3_aa: CASSSQGQGEAFF
cdr3_nt: TGTGCCAGCAGTTCCCAGGGACAGGGAGAAGCTTTCTTT
d_call: TRBD1
j_call: TRBJ1-1
cdr3_length: 13
v_call: TRBV6-5
clone_size: once

cdr3_aa: CASSQQGGGMNTEAFF
cdr3_nt: TGTGCCAGCTCACAACAGGGTGGGGGAATGAACACTGAAGCTTTCTTT
d_call: -
j_call: TRBJ1-1
cdr3_length: 16
v_call: TRBV18
clone_size: once

cdr3_aa: CASSWGQGVLGYTF
cdr3_nt: TGTGCCAGCAGCTGGGGACAGGGGGTCTTGGGCTACACCTTC
d_call: TRBD1
j_call: TRBJ1-2
cdr3_length: 14
v_call: TRBV5-5
clone_size: -

cdr3_aa: CASSFAPGGNEKLFF
cdr3_nt: TGTGCCAGCAGCTTCGCTCCGGGGGGAAATGAAAAACTGTTTTTT
d_call: -
j_call: TRBJ1-4
cdr3_length: 15
v_call: TRBV7-9
clone_size: -

cdr3_aa: CASSLAVAGGYEQYF
cdr3_nt: TGTGCCAGCAGTTTAGCGGTAGCGGGAGGATACGAGCAGTACTTC
d_call: TRBD2
j_call: TRBJ2-7
cdr3_length: 15
v_call: TRBV27
clone_size: -

cdr3_aa: CSARTNYEQYF
cdr3_nt: TGCAGTGCAAGAACTAACTACGAGCAGTACTTC
d_call: -
j_call: TRBJ2-7
cdr3_length: 11
v_call: TRBV20-1
clone_size: -

cdr3_aa: CASSWEGPRHPKPTANEKLFF
cdr3_nt: TGCGCCAGCAGCTGGGAGGGACCCAGACACCCTAAGCCGACGGCTAATGAAAAACTGTTTTTT
d_call: -
j_call: TRBJ1-4
cdr3_length: 21
v_call: TRBV5-1
clone_size: -

cdr3_aa: CASSLGTSGRAGNEQFF
cdr3_nt: TGCGCCAGCAGCCTCGGGACTAGCGGGAGGGCGGGTAATGAGCAGTTCTTC
d_call: TRBD2
j_call: TRBJ2-1
cdr3_length: 17
v_call: TRBV5-1
clone_size: -

cdr3_aa: CASLRTGTMNTEAFF
cdr3_nt: TGTGCCAGCCTAAGGACAGGGACGATGAACACTGAAGCTTTCTTT
d_call: TRBD1
j_call: TRBJ1-1
cdr3_length: 15
v_call: TRBV27
clone_size: -

cdr3_aa: CASSFESGTSSYEQYF
cdr3_nt: TGTGCCAGCAGCTTCGAAAGCGGGACTAGCTCCTACGAGCAGTACTTC
d_call: TRBD2
j_call: TRBJ2-7
cdr3_length: 16
v_call: TRBV7-2
clone_size: -

cdr3_aa: CASSFPGTSGRGTNTGELFF
cdr3_nt: TGTGCCAGCAGTTTTCCCGGGACTAGCGGGAGGGGGACGAACACCGGGGAGCTGTTTTTT
d_call: TRBD2
j_call: TRBJ2-2
cdr3_length: 20
v_call: TRBV28
clone_size: -

cdr3_aa: CASGTGDKPQHF
cdr3_nt: TGTGCTAGTGGGACGGGGGATAAGCCCCAGCATTTT
d_call: -
j_call: TRBJ1-5
cdr3_length: 12
v_call: TRBV12-5
clone_size: -

cdr3_aa: CASSLAVAGGPRYF
cdr3_nt: TGCGCCAGCAGCTTGGCGGTAGCGGGAGGGCCGAGGTACTTC
d_call: TRBD2
j_call: TRBJ2-5
cdr3_length: 14
v_call: TRBV5-1
clone_size: -

cdr3_aa: CSAPGEFGYTF
cdr3_nt: TGCAGTGCTCCCGGGGAGTTTGGCTACACCTTC
d_call: -
j_call: TRBJ1-2
cdr3_length: 11
v_call: TRBV20-1
clone_size: -